This T cell receptor beta chain emerged from a study of T-cell memory formation after mild COVID-19. In the study overall: TCR clusters were mostly donor specific.

From 5'RACE with constant-segment primers came TCR alpha and TCR beta cDNA libraries that carried sample barcodes and UMIs. Via MiXCR, TCRdb re-called the 5' RACE reads, giving one row per CDR3 protein. The data show 250,000 to 300,000 distinct CDR3 sequences, roughly 17% seen once. This clonotype turned up a few times. V lost 6 bases and J lost 3, with 8 bases in between. Germline-derived CDR1 and CDR2 are SNHLY and FYNNEI. This CDR3 spans 12 amino acids. The sample consisted of PBMCs or a T cell subset sorted from them (not recorded which). The source of this sequence is a man aged 18 to 30 who had mild COVID-19 (a few samples of this study predate the infection). Cell type and time point are not known. This sequence joins TRBV2 and TRBJ1-2; D remains unclear. The CDR3 DNA reads TGTGCCAGCAGAGAAATGGACTATGGCTACACCTTC. It encodes CASREMDYGYTF.